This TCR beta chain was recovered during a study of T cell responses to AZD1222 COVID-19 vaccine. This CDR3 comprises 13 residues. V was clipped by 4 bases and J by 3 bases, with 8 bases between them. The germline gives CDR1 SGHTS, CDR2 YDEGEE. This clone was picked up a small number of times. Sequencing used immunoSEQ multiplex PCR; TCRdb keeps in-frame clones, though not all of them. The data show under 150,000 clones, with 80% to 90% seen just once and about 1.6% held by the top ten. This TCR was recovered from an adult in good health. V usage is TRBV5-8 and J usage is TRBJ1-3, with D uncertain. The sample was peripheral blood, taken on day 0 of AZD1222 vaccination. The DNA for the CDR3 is TGTGCCAGCAGCCGGGCCAGTGGAAACACCATATATTTT. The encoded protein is CASSRASGNTIYF.